This T cell receptor beta chain stems from a study of graft-versus-host responses after intestinal transplantation. Overall study context: Transplants were multivisceral, liver-intestinal, or isolated intestinal.

Generated by immunoSEQ multiplex PCR, the TCRdb table keeps only in-frame clones and is missing some. The table records 100,000 or so clones, roughly nine tenths of them present only once. Details on this clone: Its antigen is unidentified.

Study findings and constraints: Recipient marrow harbored GvH clones, some of which surfaced first in ileum or blood. The highest levels of circulating GvH clones went along with early declines in HvG clones after transplant.

The material sequenced was unstimulated CD4+ T cells sorted from spleen or lymph node cells, taken before intestinal transplant. The clonotype comes from a human donor who received an intestinal transplant.

This CDR3 is CASSFRYSPLHF. The CDR3 nucleotides read TGTGCCAGCAGTTTCAGATATTCACCCCTCCACTTT. The rearrangement uses TRBV27 and TRBJ1-6; D is ambiguous. The CDR3 extends over 12 amino acids. Germline CDR1 reads MNHEY; CDR2 reads SMNVEV (reference sequence). The V end lost 3 bases, the J end lost 8 bases, and 5 bases lay between the germline ends.